One sample yielded the 21 T cell receptor beta chains listed below, sequenced in a study of cytomegalovirus exposure and HLA in healthy donors (dated by TCRdb to about 2017). The method was the immunoSEQ multiplex PCR assay. For the multiplex PCR, a mixture combining 60 forward primers for TCR Vbeta segments and 13 reverse primers for TCR Jbeta segments was used. The table was pulled from immuneACCESS by TCRdb, which kept in-frame rearrangements only. Such tables lose some clones; where checked, under half of the loss comes from unresolved V genes, and the rest has no known cause. The sample records some 82,000 clones, less than 85% of which are singletons. 2.4% of the sample goes to the ten largest clones. What was sequenced was PBMCs. The source of these receptors is a woman between 50 and 59 years old in good health and CMV-seronegative.

CDR3 residues: CAIGLAGVSDTQYF. The DNA for the CDR3 is TGTGCCATTGGACTAGCGGGAGTGTCAGATACGCAGTATTTT. The chain combines TRBV5-4 with TRBJ2-3, with 13 positions matching TRBD2. This CDR3 is built from 14 residues. The V segment lost 9 bases and the J segment 4 bases; nucleotides outside the gene matches: 5. Germline loops: CDR1 SGHNT, CDR2 YYREEE (reference sequence).

The rearrangement joins TRBV5-1 to TRBJ2-7; D is unclear. The CDR3 totals 11 residues. V was cut by 0 bases and J by 6 bases, with 4 bases left in between. Germline V gene lookup returns CDR1 SGHRS and CDR2 YFSETQ. The CDR3 loop reads CASSLESEQYF. The CDR3 DNA reads as TGCGCCAGCAGCTTGGAGAGCGAGCAGTACTTC.

This chain connects TRBV6-5 to TRBJ2-7; 12 nucleotides agree with TRBD1. Losses at the gene ends were 4 bases for V and 2 bases for J; bases not matched to a gene: 6. Germline loops: CDR1 MNHEY, CDR2 SVGAGI. The CDR3 is 16 amino acids. The CDR3 is CASSSPGTGGPYEQYV. CDR3 sequence (DNA): TGTGCCAGCAGTTCTCCCGGGACAGGGGGCCCCTACGAGCAGTACGTC.

This clone was seen a few times. The V and J genes are TRBV5-1 and TRBJ2-5; D gene unclear. This CDR3 comprises 15 residues. Trimming cost V 1 base and J 1 base, with 11 bases left between them. The germline V gene encodes CDR1 SGHRS and CDR2 YFSETQ. The CDR3, as DNA: TGCGCCAGCAGCTTGAGAGGAGTCCGCCAAGAGACCCAGTACTTC. Its translation: CASSLRGVRQETQYF.

The V call is TRBV11-2, the J call TRBJ2-6, with a weak D call TRBD2 (5 bases). The V and J ends lost 0 bases and 9 bases respectively, with 15 bases between them. The germline gives CDR1 SGHAT, CDR2 FQNNGV. The CDR3 length is 16 residues. The CDR3 DNA sequence: TGTGCCAGCAGCTTAGAGCTGCTGGCGGGTGTCAACGTCCTGACTTTC. Translated: CASSLELLAGVNVLTF.

This clone was found a few times. This chain joins TRBV29-1 and TRBJ2-7, with D possibly being TRBD2 (6 bases). The V gene lost 2 bases and the J gene lost 3 bases, with 14 bases spanning the gap. Germline V gene data show CDR1 as SQVTM and CDR2 as ANQGSEA. The CDR3 has 14 amino acids. CDR3 amino acids: CSVESGGGFYEQYF. For the CDR3, the DNA is TGCAGCGTTGAATCGGGCGGAGGGTTCTACGAGCAGTACTTC.

This clone is a singleton in its sample. This chain links TRBV7-2 with TRBJ1-3; D is unresolved. Per the germline V gene, CDR1 is SGHTA and CDR2 is FQGNSA. The CDR3 contains 14 residues. The V end was cut by 1 base, the J end by 2 bases, with 6 bases between. CDR3 region: CASSLGSPGNTIYF. The CDR3 nucleotides are TGTGCCAGCAGCTTAGGTAGCCCTGGAAACACCATATATTTT.

The chain links TRBV5-4 to TRBJ1-1; a weak D match, TRBD1 (5 bases). V gave up 8 bases and J gave up 1 base, with 9 bases separating them. Looked up from germline, CDR1 is SGHNT and CDR2 is YYREEE (reference sequence). The CDR3 is 12 residues long. This CDR3 is CASQGWNTEAFF. The CDR3 DNA reads as TGTGCCAGTCAGGGTTGGAACACTGAAGCTTTCTTT.

V is TRBV6-5 and J is TRBJ2-5; possibly TRBD2 for D (6 bases). The CDR3 is 16 residues long. The germline V gene has CDR1 MNHEY and CDR2 SVGAGI. V gave up 4 bases and J gave up 4 bases, with 19 bases separating them. The CDR3 sequence is CASSSNIARGGETQYF. DNA of the CDR3: TGTGCCAGCAGTTCTAATATAGCAAGGGGAGGAGAGACCCAGTACTTC.

This chain connects TRBV19 to TRBJ2-1; D is possibly TRBD1 (6 bases). Germline V CDR1 and CDR2: LNHDA, SQIVND (reference sequence). V lost 5 bases to trimming and J lost 0 bases, with 23 bases between them. This CDR3 region has 19 residues. CDR3 in amino acids: CASSAQYLGQTTSYNEQFF. CDR3 bases: TGTGCCAGTAGTGCCCAATACCTCGGACAGACCACCTCCTACAATGAGCAGTTCTTC.

This rearrangement joins TRBV25-1 to TRBJ1-2; no reliable D call. Germline assignment: CDR1 MGHDK and CDR2 SYGVNS. V lost 5 bases and J 2 bases, leaving 24 bases between the germline ends. CDR3 length: 18 amino acids. CDR3 loop: CASSKSSQNKRVNYGYTF. In DNA form, the CDR3 reads TGTGCCAGCAGTAAATCCTCTCAAAACAAGCGGGTCAACTATGGCTACACCTTC.

There are a few counts of this clone. J is TRBJ1-2 and V is TRBV5-6; possible D gene TRBD1, 5 bases. Germline CDR1 reads SGHDT; CDR2 reads YYEEEE. V was shortened by 0 bases and J by 8 bases, with 11 bases between the two germline ends. The CDR3 runs 13 residues. The chain's CDR3 is CASSLDRGEGYTF. The DNA for the CDR3 is TGTGCCAGCAGCTTGGATCGGGGGGAAGGCTACACCTTC.

This clone was recorded a few times. The rearrangement joins TRBV7-9 to TRBJ1-6; TRBD1 agrees at 7 bases. Germline V gene data show CDR1 as SEHNR and CDR2 as FQNEAQ (reference sequence). This CDR3 contains 14 residues. Germline trimming cut 4 bases from V and 6 bases from J; bases unmatched to any gene: 3. CDR3: CASSSWDSNSPLHF. CDR3 nucleotides: TGTGCCAGCAGCTCGTGGGACAGTAATTCACCCCTCCACTTT.

The V and J genes are TRBV5-1 and TRBJ1-1, with a weak D call TRBD1 (6 bases). Germline assignment: CDR1 SGHRS and CDR2 YFSETQ. Between the trimmed V and J ends, which lost 1 base and 6 bases, there was a span of 19 bases. This CDR3 has 16 amino acids. The CDR3 sequence: CASSLRATQGTAEAFF. In nucleotides, the CDR3 is TGCGCCAGCAGCTTGAGGGCCACCCAGGGGACGGCTGAAGCTTTCTTT.

The rearrangement uses TRBV4-2 and TRBJ2-7, with D tentatively TRBD2 (7 bases). Trimming cost V 9 bases and J 5 bases, with 20 bases left between them. CDR1 and CDR2 from the germline V gene are LGHNA and YNFKEQ. This CDR3 spans 14 amino acids. CDR3 sequence (DNA): TGTGCCAGGGGGGGGCAAAAAGGGCGTGACGAGCAGTACGTC. Protein product: CARGGQKGRDEQYV.

V usage is TRBV5-1 and J usage is TRBJ2-5; 7 nucleotides agree with TRBD2. The V segment lost 0 bases and the J segment 1 base; nucleotides outside the gene matches: 9. The CDR3 length is 17 residues. CDR1 is SGHRS, CDR2 YFSETQ, per germline. The CDR3 spells CASSLEGGVGGQETQYF. The CDR3 DNA reads TGCGCCAGCAGCTTGGAGGGAGGGGTGGGCGGCCAAGAGACCCAGTACTTC.

The rearrangement links TRBV5-3 to TRBJ2-3, with TRBD2 identical over 7 bases. TRBV5-3 is identified as an open reading frame with a role that is uncertain. V lost 4 bases, J lost 0 bases, and 8 bases stayed unmatched. The CDR3 has 16 residues. This CDR3 reads CARSISAGLSTDTQYF. The CDR3 nucleotides are TGTGCCAGAAGCATTTCAGCGGGACTTAGCACAGATACGCAGTATTTT.

J is TRBJ1-2 and V is TRBV5-6, with D possibly TRBD1 on 5 matching bases. From germline, CDR1 is SGHDT and CDR2 YYEEEE. This CDR3 contains 12 residues. The ends were cut back, 3 bases at V and 6 bases at J, with 9 bases in the middle. The DNA for the CDR3 is TGTGCCAGCAGCTGGGGAGGGGATGGCTACACCTTC. This sequence encodes CASSWGGDGYTF.

This chain's CDR3 is CASSHGTGVNYGYTF. CDR3 in DNA: TGTGCCAGCAGTCACGGGACAGGGGTTAACTATGGCTACACCTTC. V is TRBV5-5 and J is TRBJ1-2, with 10 bases matching TRBD1. Trimming took 5 bases from V and 1 from J; bases not matched to a gene: 5. Germline V gene sequence: CDR1 SGHKS, CDR2 YYEKEE (reference sequence). This CDR3 is 15 amino acids long.

V gene TRBV19 combines with J gene TRBJ2-2; D may be TRBD2 (7 bases). Germline V gene lookup returns CDR1 LNHDA and CDR2 SQIVND (reference sequence). The CDR3 spans 15 residues. Trimming took off 6 bases at V and 2 bases at J, with 13 bases between the two ends. The DNA of the CDR3 is TGTGCCAGTAGGGAGAGGGGGGGAAACACCGGGGAGCTGTTTTTT. Residues: CASRERGGNTGELFF.

The V gene is TRBV6-5, the J gene TRBJ1-2, with 7 bases that match TRBD1. This CDR3 contains 16 residues. CDR1 and CDR2 from the germline V gene are MNHEY and SVGAGI. The V and J ends lost 0 bases and 8 bases, in that order; junction bases with no gene match: 12. The DNA for the CDR3 is TGTGCCAGCAGTTACTCTCGCTCAGGGGGTTATTGGGGCTACACCTTC. This codes for CASSYSRSGGYWGYTF.